This T cell receptor beta chain was sequenced in a study of T cells in Graves' hyperthyroidism and ophthalmopathy. Researchers took RNA transcripts and amplified the TCR beta CDR3 regions from them. With the HTBI primer set, the TCR CDR3 went through a first round of RT-PCR. TCRdb reanalysed the multiplex PCR reads using MiXCR and keeps one entry per CDR3 protein. Here the sample spans over 450,000 distinct CDR3 sequences, about a sixth being singletons. The CDR3 consists of 17 residues. Trimming shortened V by 2 bases and J by 4 bases, and 19 bases separated the two germline ends. Germline CDR1 LNHNV, CDR2 YYDKDF (reference sequence).

This rearrangement joins TRBV15 to TRBJ2-3, with D perhaps TRBD2 (5 bases). The receptor's source is a woman in her late teens or twenties with Graves' ophthalmopathy. Sequences were obtained from blood. The CDR3 sequence: CATSRSDGGRQSDTQYF. DNA of the CDR3: TGTGCCACCAGCAGATCGGACGGAGGAAGGCAATCAGATACGCAGTATTTT.